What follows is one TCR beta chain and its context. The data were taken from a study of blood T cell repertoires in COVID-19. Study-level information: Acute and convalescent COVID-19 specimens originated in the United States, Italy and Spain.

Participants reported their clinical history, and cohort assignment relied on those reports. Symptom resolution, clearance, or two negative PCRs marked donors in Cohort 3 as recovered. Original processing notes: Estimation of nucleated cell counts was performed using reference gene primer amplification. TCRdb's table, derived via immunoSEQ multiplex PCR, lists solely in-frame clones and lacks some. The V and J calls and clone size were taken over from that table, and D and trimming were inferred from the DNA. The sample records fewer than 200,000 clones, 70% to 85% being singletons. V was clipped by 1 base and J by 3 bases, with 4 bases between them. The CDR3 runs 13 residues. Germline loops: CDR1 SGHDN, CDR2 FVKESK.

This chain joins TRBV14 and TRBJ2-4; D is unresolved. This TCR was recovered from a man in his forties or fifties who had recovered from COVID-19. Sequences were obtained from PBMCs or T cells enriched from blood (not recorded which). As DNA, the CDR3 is TGTGCCAGCAGCCAAGGAGGCAAAAACATTCAGTACTTC. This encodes CASSQGGKNIQYF. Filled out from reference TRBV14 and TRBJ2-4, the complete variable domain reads EAGVTQFPSHSVIEKGQTVTLRCDPISGHDNLYWYRRVMGKEIKFLLHFVKESKQDESGMPNNRFLAERTGGTYSTLKVQPAELEDSGVYFCASSQGGKNIQYFGAGTRLSVL.